This TCR beta chain was recorded in a study of blood T cell repertoires in COVID-19. Study information: Collection of acute and convalescent COVID-19 samples took place in the United States, Italy and Spain.

Trimming removed 6 bases at V and 13 bases at J, with 10 bases between. CDR3 length: 11 amino acids. The germline V gene encodes CDR1 MNHEY and CDR2 SVGAGI. This clone has only a few counts. The repertoire was sequenced with immunoSEQ multiplex PCR; TCRdb's copy has only in-frame clones and lacks some. The sample lists about 200,000 clones; about 80% were seen once. This chain uses TRBV6-5 with TRBJ1-6; tentative D call: TRBD1 (5 bases). The sequenced sample consisted of peripheral blood. The source of this sequence is a human donor with acute or convalescent COVID-19. The donor label of this sample is uncertain. CDR3 DNA sequence: TGTGCCAGCAGACGGACAACTCCCCTCCACTTT. This encodes CASRRTTPLHF.